Shown below are 10 T cell receptor beta chains from a single sample sequenced in a study of Ad26.COV2.S vaccination and SARS-CoV-2 variants. The table came from immunoSEQ multiplex PCR; TCRdb's copy has only in-frame clones and leaves some out. The sample lists around 370,000 clones, more than 75% seen once, with approximately 3.5% in the top ten. Treatment in this sample: around 19 received Ad26.COV2.S at low or high dose, single or two shots; about 5 received placebo; per-sample allocation not given. On day 63 after the first injection, vaccine and placebo recipients gave samples. Sequencing was performed on peripheral blood, taken in a trial of Ad26.COV2.S vaccine versus placebo. The source is a person between 18 and 60 years old who received the Ad26.COV2.S COVID-19 vaccine or a placebo.

The chain links TRBV30 to TRBJ2-7, with 7 bases fitting TRBD1. The CDR3 spans 13 residues. The germline gives CDR1 GTSNPN, CDR2 SVGIG (reference sequence). V gave up 1 base and J gave up 5 bases; unmatched junction bases: 5. The CDR3 bases are TGTGCCTGGAGTGATACAGGGGTCCACGAGCAGTACTTC. Encoded protein: CAWSDTGVHEQYF.

The genes are TRBV5-1 and TRBJ2-1, with TRBD2 identical over 11 bases. The germline V gene encodes CDR1 SGHRS and CDR2 YFSETQ. The CDR3 is 15 amino acids. The J segment lost 10 bases and the V segment lost 0 bases, leaving 6 bases of the junction unmatched. CDR3 residues: CASSLELAGDSEQFF. CDR3 nucleotide sequence: TGCGCCAGCAGCTTGGAACTAGCGGGAGATTCGGAGCAGTTCTTC.

The V and J genes are TRBV9 and TRBJ2-5; D not resolved. Trimming cost V 0 bases and J 1 base, with 7 bases left between them. The CDR3 runs 14 residues. Germline CDR1 reads SGDLS; CDR2 reads YYNGEE. CDR3 DNA sequence: TGTGCCAGCAGCGTAGTAGGAGCCCAAGAGACCCAGTACTTC. Translating it yields CASSVVGAQETQYF.

The genes are TRBV7-2 and TRBJ2-1; 7 positions match TRBD1. V dropped 3 bases and J dropped 5; count of bases not matched to a gene: 10. Germline lookup yields CDR1 SGHTA and CDR2 FQGNSA. The CDR3 length is 16 residues. CDR3 coding DNA: TGTGCCAGCAGCTTTGACAGGGTTTTAGGAAACAATGAGCAGTTCTTC. Translation gives CASSFDRVLGNNEQFF.

The rearrangement joins TRBV9 to TRBJ1-3; no definite D call. V lost 3 bases and J lost 0, with 7 bases in between. The length of the CDR3 is 14 residues. The germline CDR1 and CDR2 sequences are SGDLS and YYNGEE. The CDR3 is CASSENLSGNTIYF. The DNA for the CDR3 is TGTGCCAGCAGCGAAAACCTCTCTGGAAACACCATATATTTT. Together with reference TRBV9 and TRBJ1-3, the CDR3 gives the full variable domain: DSGVTQTPKHLITATGQRVTLRCSPRSGDLSVYWYQQSLDQGLQFLIQYYNGEERAKGNILERFSAQQFPDLHSELNLSSLELGDSALYFCASSENLSGNTIYFGEGSWLTVV.

This rearrangement joins TRBV6-5 to TRBJ2-7, with 12 bases that match TRBD2. This CDR3 spans 15 amino acids. CDR1 is MNHEY and CDR2 is SVGAGI in the germline V gene. V lost 4 bases and J lost 7; bases outside the gene matches: 8. As DNA, the CDR3 is TGTGCCAGCAGTTTACAGACTAGCGGGAGATATGAGCAGTACTTC. The encoded protein is CASSLQTSGRYEQYF.

The chain combines TRBV5-4 with TRBJ1-2; D may be TRBD1 (6 bases). V was trimmed by 1 base and J by 4 bases, leaving 11 bases between them. The CDR3 is made up of 14 amino acids. Germline V lookup: CDR1 SGHNT, CDR2 YYREEE (reference sequence). CDR3 sequence (DNA): TGTGCCAGCAGCTTGCAGGGGCCCGCCTATGGCTACACCTTC. Its translation is CASSLQGPAYGYTF.

The CDR3 is CASSIPSGGRTGELFF. In nucleotides, the CDR3 is TGTGCCAGTAGTATCCCCAGCGGGGGGCGGACCGGGGAGCTGTTTTTT. The chain is built from TRBV19 and TRBJ2-2; the match to TRBD2 covers 9 bases. Trimming took 3 bases from V and 5 from J; bases not matched to a gene: 7. Germline V lookup: CDR1 LNHDA, CDR2 SQIVND (reference sequence). The CDR3 contains 16 residues.

The chain is built from TRBV7-9 and TRBJ1-5; 9 bases line up with TRBD1. The trim removed 4 bases at V and 7 bases at J, leaving 8 bases unmatched. In germline, CDR1 is SEHNR, CDR2 FQNEAQ (reference sequence). The CDR3 consists of 15 residues. CDR3 in amino acids: CASSYTGGAGQPQHF. The CDR3 coding sequence is TGTGCCAGCAGCTATACAGGGGGCGCGGGGCAGCCCCAGCATTTT.

To note about this clone: The sample holds other DNA sequences that translate to the same CDR3. This chain uses TRBV11-2 with TRBJ2-3, with 7 positions matching TRBD1. Germline CDR1 reads SGHAT; CDR2 reads FQNNGV. The V segment lost 0 bases and the J segment 4 bases; nucleotides outside the gene matches: 1. CDR3 length: 14 amino acids. The CDR3 region is CASSLDQGADTQYF. DNA for the CDR3: TGTGCCAGCAGCTTAGATCAGGGGGCAGATACGCAGTATTTT.